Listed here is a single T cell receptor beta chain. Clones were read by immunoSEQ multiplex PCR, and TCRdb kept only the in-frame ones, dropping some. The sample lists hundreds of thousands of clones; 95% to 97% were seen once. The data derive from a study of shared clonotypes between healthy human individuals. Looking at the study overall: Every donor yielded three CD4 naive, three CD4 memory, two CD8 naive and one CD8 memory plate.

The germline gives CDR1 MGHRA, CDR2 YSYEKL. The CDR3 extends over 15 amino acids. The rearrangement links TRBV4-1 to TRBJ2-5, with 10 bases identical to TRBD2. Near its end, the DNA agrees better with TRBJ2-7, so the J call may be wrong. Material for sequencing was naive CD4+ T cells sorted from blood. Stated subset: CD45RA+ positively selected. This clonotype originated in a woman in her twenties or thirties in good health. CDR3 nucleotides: TGCGCCAGCAGCGAACTCCTAGCGGGAGAGCTCGAGCAGTACTTC. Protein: CASSELLAGELEQYF.